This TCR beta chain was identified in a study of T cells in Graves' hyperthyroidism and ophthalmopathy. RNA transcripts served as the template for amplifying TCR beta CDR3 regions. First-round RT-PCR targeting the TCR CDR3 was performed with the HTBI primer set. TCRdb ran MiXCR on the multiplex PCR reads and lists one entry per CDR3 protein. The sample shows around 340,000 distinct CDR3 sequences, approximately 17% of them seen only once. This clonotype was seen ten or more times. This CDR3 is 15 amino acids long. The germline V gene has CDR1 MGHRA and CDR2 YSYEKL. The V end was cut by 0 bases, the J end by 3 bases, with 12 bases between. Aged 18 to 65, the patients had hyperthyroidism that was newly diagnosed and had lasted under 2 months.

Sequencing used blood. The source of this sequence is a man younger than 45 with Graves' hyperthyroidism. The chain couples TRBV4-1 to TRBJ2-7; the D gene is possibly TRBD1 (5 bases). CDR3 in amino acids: CASSQDAGPSYEQYF. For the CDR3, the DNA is TGCGCCAGCAGCCAAGACGCAGGGCCCAGCTACGAGCAGTACTTC.